Detailed here is one T cell receptor (beta chain). A few counts support this clone. Its antigen has not been determined. Base qualities were left out, and no much larger clone turns up one base away. CDR1 and CDR2 are read off the germline V gene as SNHLY and FYNNEI. The CDR3 starts with the cysteine, ends with the phenylalanine, and has 15 residues. This entry keeps only the CDR3 DNA: 45 bases, framed from base 1. The junction shows trimming of 6 bases on V and 3 bases on J, plus 17 bases between the germline ends. This entry is derived from a study of T cells in narcolepsy (dated by TCRdb to the late 2010s). Some background on the complete study: Patients with narcolepsy type 1 or type 2 (NT1, NT2) and healthy control donors were enrolled in the study. To look for autoreactive T cells in narcolepsy patients that target self-antigens of hypocretin neurons (hypocretin, TRIB2), the study used TCR Vbeta sequencing to follow clonotypes in blood and CSF.

For TCR Vbeta sequencing, memory CD4+ T cells were sorted ex vivo from the peripheral blood of narcolepsy patients and healthy controls. Library method: the immunoSEQ multiplex PCR assay. TCRdb stores this immuneACCESS table with in-frame sequences only. Part of the clones is absent; in the studies checked, under half of the shortfall reflects unresolved V genes, and no reason is known for the rest. The sample table records approximately 31,000 clones; around 78% of these occur just once. Clones ranked in the top ten supply over 1% of the sample. What the research found in general, with its limitations: Some blood memory CD4+ repertoires from patients and controls contained no sequences matching autoreactive T cell clones. HCRT-specific and TRIB2-specific autoreactive clonotypes were highlighted in plots that compared CD4+ T cell clonotypes in CSF versus blood from the same patient. Patients and controls had similar numbers of sequenced blood memory CD4+ clonotypes, with averages of approximately 40,000 in patients and some 36,000 in controls. Autoreactive clonotypes were reported to be detected serially in the blood of the same patients and of different patients, but not in the blood of healthy controls.

Recombination connected TRBV2 to TRBJ1-2, with an unclear D gene assignment. Material for sequencing was CD45RA- memory CD4+ T cells from PBMCs. This specimen's cell subset or site label, per the study, means: memory T cells sorted ex vivo from peripheral blood. This sequence was found in a human donor with narcolepsy. The CDR3 region has the sequence CASSERNRVDYGYTF. The DNA sequence is as follows: TGTGCCAGCAGCGAACGAAACCGGGTCGACTATGGCTACACCTTC.